This is a list of T cell receptor beta chains from one sample in a study of T-cell reconstitution after alpha-beta-depleted transplantation in children. TCRdb re-called the PCR reads with MiXCR, one entry per CDR3 protein. The data contain 400,000 to 450,000 distinct CDR3 sequences, about 40% of them singletons. The sequences come from PBMCs, collected before TCRalphabeta/CD19-depleted stem cell transplant. The source is a girl aged 2-10 years with aplastic anemia, due to receive a stem cell transplant. Both conserved end residues are part of each CDR3. The D gene is left open where the match is weak. Size values are once, few and many counts, or a class for expanded clones, and some rows have none.

abundance: few
j_gene: TRBJ2-7
d_gene: TRBD2
v_gene: TRBV20-1
CDR3nt: TGCAGTGCTAGAGCCTCCAGCGGGAGATTTTCCTACGAGCAGTACTTC
CDR3aa: CSARASSGRFSYEQYF

abundance: few
j_gene: TRBJ2-5
d_gene: NA
v_gene: TRBV5-1
CDR3nt: TGCGCCAGCAGCTTTGGGGCCAGAGGGCAGGAGACCCAGTACTTC
CDR3aa: CASSFGARGQETQYF

abundance: few
j_gene: TRBJ2-3
d_gene: NA
v_gene: TRBV20-1
CDR3nt: TGCAGTGCTGAGGACTGGGGGAATACGCAGTATTTT
CDR3aa: CSAEDWGNTQYF

abundance: many
j_gene: TRBJ2-7
d_gene: TRBD2
v_gene: TRBV6-1
CDR3nt: TGTGCCAGCAGGAGGACCGGGACTAGCGGGTCCTACGAGCAGTACTTC
CDR3aa: CASRRTGTSGSYEQYF

abundance: NA
j_gene: TRBJ2-5
d_gene: NA
v_gene: TRBV5-1
CDR3nt: TGCGCCAGCAGCTCAACACAGGGAGGCGAGACCCAGTACTTC
CDR3aa: CASSSTQGGETQYF

abundance: NA
j_gene: TRBJ2-2
d_gene: NA
v_gene: TRBV7-8
CDR3nt: TGTGCCAGCAGCGCGGGGTCCGGGGAGCTGTTTTTT
CDR3aa: CASSAGSGELFF

abundance: NA
j_gene: TRBJ1-1
d_gene: NA
v_gene: TRBV5-1
CDR3nt: TGCGCCAGCAGCTTCCTGGACACCCGACATGGCACTGAAGCTTTCTTT
CDR3aa: CASSFLDTRHGTEAFF

abundance: NA
j_gene: TRBJ1-1
d_gene: NA
v_gene: TRBV20-1
CDR3nt: TGCAGTGCTAGAGATTCGGGCAGCGGAGGATATTCACAATTT
CDR3aa: CSARDSGSGGYSQF

abundance: few
j_gene: TRBJ1-5
d_gene: NA
v_gene: TRBV6-2/TRBV6-3
CDR3nt: TGTGCCAGCCAGGGGATCAGGAATCAGCCCCAGCATTTT
CDR3aa: CASQGIRNQPQHF

abundance: few
j_gene: TRBJ2-1
d_gene: NA
v_gene: TRBV7-3
CDR3nt: TGTGCCAGCAGCCTGTCGCACTACAATGAGCAGTTCTTC
CDR3aa: CASSLSHYNEQFF

abundance: NA
j_gene: TRBJ2-7
d_gene: TRBD1
v_gene: TRBV27
CDR3nt: TGTGCCAGCAGTGTCTCCGGGACAGGGACAGGCGAGCAGTACTTC
CDR3aa: CASSVSGTGTGEQYF

abundance: NA
j_gene: TRBJ1-1
d_gene: NA
v_gene: TRBV2
CDR3nt: TGTGCCAGCAGTAAACGATTGGCCACCGGACCCAACACTGAAGCTTTCTTT
CDR3aa: CASSKRLATGPNTEAFF

abundance: many
j_gene: TRBJ1-1
d_gene: NA
v_gene: TRBV25-1
CDR3nt: TGTGCCAGCAGTCCCCCCGGTCGGCCGAACACTGAAGCTTTCTTT
CDR3aa: CASSPPGRPNTEAFF

abundance: NA
j_gene: TRBJ2-6
d_gene: NA
v_gene: TRBV5-1
CDR3nt: TGCGCCAGCAGCCCGGGACAACTCTCTGGGGCCAACGTCCTGACTTTC
CDR3aa: CASSPGQLSGANVLTF

abundance: NA
j_gene: TRBJ2-1
d_gene: NA
v_gene: TRBV20-1
CDR3nt: TGCAGTGCTAGAGATTTCGGAGGCTCCTACAATGAGCAGTTCTTC
CDR3aa: CSARDFGGSYNEQFF

abundance: NA
j_gene: TRBJ2-3
d_gene: NA
v_gene: TRBV7-3
CDR3nt: TGTGCCAGCAGCTTAGGGGGGGCCGGCCTCCTTAGCACAGATACGCAGTATTTT
CDR3aa: CASSLGGAGLLSTDTQYF

abundance: many
j_gene: TRBJ2-7
d_gene: NA
v_gene: TRBV12-3/TRBV12-4
CDR3nt: TGTGCCAGCAGTCAGTCGAGCTGGGGCTACGAGCAGTACTTC
CDR3aa: CASSQSSWGYEQYF

abundance: few
j_gene: TRBJ2-7
d_gene: TRBD1
v_gene: TRBV19
CDR3nt: TGTGCCAGTAGTCTATCATCGGGACAGGGCTCCTACGAGCAGTACTTC
CDR3aa: CASSLSSGQGSYEQYF

abundance: few
j_gene: TRBJ1-1
d_gene: TRBD1
v_gene: TRBV19
CDR3nt: TGTGCCAGTAGTACCGACAGGGGGAACACTGAAGCTTTCTTT
CDR3aa: CASSTDRGNTEAFF

abundance: many
j_gene: TRBJ2-1
d_gene: TRBD1
v_gene: TRBV5-1
CDR3nt: TGCGCCAGCAGCCTGACAGGGGACATCTACAATGAGCAGTTCTTC
CDR3aa: CASSLTGDIYNEQFF

abundance: NA
j_gene: TRBJ2-7
d_gene: TRBD2
v_gene: TRBV15
CDR3nt: TGTGCCACCAGCAGCCCAGTCTCGGAGCGGGAGCGATACGAGCAGTACTTC
CDR3aa: CATSSPVSERERYEQYF

abundance: few
j_gene: TRBJ2-7
d_gene: TRBD2
v_gene: TRBV28
CDR3nt: TGTGCCAGCAGTTTTAAGTCGCTAGCGGGAGGAGGCGAGCAGTACTTC
CDR3aa: CASSFKSLAGGGEQYF

abundance: many
j_gene: TRBJ2-5
d_gene: NA
v_gene: TRBV29-1
CDR3nt: TGCAGCGTTGAGAGGGAAGAGACCCAGTACTTC
CDR3aa: CSVEREETQYF

abundance: NA
j_gene: TRBJ1-1
d_gene: NA
v_gene: TRBV4-1
CDR3nt: TGCGCCAGCAGCCCCGTTGGAAAGGGTAACACTGAAGCTTTCTTT
CDR3aa: CASSPVGKGNTEAFF

abundance: many
j_gene: TRBJ1-5
d_gene: TRBD1
v_gene: TRBV12-3/TRBV12-4
CDR3nt: TGTGCCAGCAGGCAGGGGGCTACTCAGCCCCAGCATTTT
CDR3aa: CASRQGATQPQHF

abundance: few
j_gene: TRBJ2-7
d_gene: NA
v_gene: TRBV4-2
CDR3nt: TGTGCCAGCAGCCGGCTAGCGCGAGACGAGCAGTACTTC
CDR3aa: CASSRLARDEQYF

abundance: NA
j_gene: TRBJ2-3
d_gene: NA
v_gene: TRBV7-9
CDR3nt: TGTGCCAGCGTCACAGGGACCCCACCCACAGATACGCAGTATTTT
CDR3aa: CASVTGTPPTDTQYF

abundance: NA
j_gene: TRBJ2-1
d_gene: NA
v_gene: TRBV28
CDR3nt: TGTGCCAGCAGCCCCGTCGGGGAGCGGGCTTACAATGAGCAGTTCTTC
CDR3aa: CASSPVGERAYNEQFF

abundance: NA
j_gene: TRBJ2-7
d_gene: NA
v_gene: TRBV4-1
CDR3nt: TGCGCCAGCAGCCACTACACAGGGAGCTCCTACGAGCAGTACTTC
CDR3aa: CASSHYTGSSYEQYF

abundance: NA
j_gene: TRBJ2-7
d_gene: TRBD1
v_gene: TRBV7-2
CDR3nt: TGTGCCAGCAGATTTGACAGGGGGAATTCCTACGAGCAGTACTTC
CDR3aa: CASRFDRGNSYEQYF

abundance: NA
j_gene: TRBJ1-5
d_gene: TRBD1
v_gene: TRBV7-8
CDR3nt: TGTGCCAGCAGCTCGGGACAGGGGGGGGCTAGCAATCAGCCCCAGCATTTT
CDR3aa: CASSSGQGGASNQPQHF

abundance: NA
j_gene: TRBJ2-1
d_gene: TRBD2
v_gene: TRBV7-8
CDR3nt: TGTGCCAGCAGCTCGATAGCGGGGCAGAGGTTCTTC
CDR3aa: CASSSIAGQRFF

abundance: many
j_gene: TRBJ2-7
d_gene: NA
v_gene: TRBV7-2
CDR3nt: TGTGCCAGCAATGACAGGAGCTCCTACGAGCAGTACTTC
CDR3aa: CASNDRSSYEQYF

abundance: once
j_gene: TRBJ1-3
d_gene: NA
v_gene: TRBV5-1
CDR3nt: TGCGCCAGCAGCTTGGCCGGGCAGGGGCAGGCTGGAAACACCATATATTTT
CDR3aa: CASSLAGQGQAGNTIYF

abundance: NA
j_gene: TRBJ2-1
d_gene: TRBD2
v_gene: TRBV5-1
CDR3nt: TGCGCCAGCAGCCTAGCGGGTGAACCGTTCAATGAGCAGTTCTTC
CDR3aa: CASSLAGEPFNEQFF